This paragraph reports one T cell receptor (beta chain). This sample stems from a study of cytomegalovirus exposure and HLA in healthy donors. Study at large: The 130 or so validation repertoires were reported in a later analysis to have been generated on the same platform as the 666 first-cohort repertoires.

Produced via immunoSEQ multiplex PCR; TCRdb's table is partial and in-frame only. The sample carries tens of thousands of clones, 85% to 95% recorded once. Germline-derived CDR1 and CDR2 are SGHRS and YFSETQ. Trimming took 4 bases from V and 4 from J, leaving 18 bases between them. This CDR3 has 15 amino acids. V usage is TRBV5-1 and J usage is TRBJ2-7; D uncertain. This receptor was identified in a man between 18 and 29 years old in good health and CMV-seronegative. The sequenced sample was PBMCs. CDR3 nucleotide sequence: TGCGCCAGCAGCCCCCTCCCCGGTCCTCTTTACGAGCAGTACTTC. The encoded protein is CASSPLPGPLYEQYF.